This T cell receptor beta chain appears in the sequencing data of a study of shared clonotypes between healthy human individuals. Study-wide background: Donors were a couple of women and a few men aged 18 to 49. Study results and caveats: Naive CD4 clonotype sharing across four donors was about 5%.

Deep-level settings were used for running the assay. Using immunoSEQ multiplex PCR, the repertoire was profiled, and TCRdb retains in-frame clones only, with some absent. The sample has 1.4 million or so clones, 98% seen once. Into CD45RA+ naive and CD45RA-negative memory subsets, the CD4+ cells were split. Details on this clone: Its antigen is currently unknown.

Trimming left V 2 bases short and J 7 bases short, with 9 bases between. The CDR3 has 13 residues. In germline, CDR1 is SGHNT, CDR2 YENEEA. This TCR derives from a man in his thirties or forties in good health. The chain uses TRBV11-3 and TRBJ2-1; D is possibly TRBD2 (5 bases). Sequenced: naive CD4+ T cells sorted from blood. Subset in this sample: CD45RA+ positively selected. The CDR3: CASSLPWENEQFF. CDR3 in DNA: TGTGCCAGCAGCTTACCGTGGGAGAATGAGCAGTTCTTC.